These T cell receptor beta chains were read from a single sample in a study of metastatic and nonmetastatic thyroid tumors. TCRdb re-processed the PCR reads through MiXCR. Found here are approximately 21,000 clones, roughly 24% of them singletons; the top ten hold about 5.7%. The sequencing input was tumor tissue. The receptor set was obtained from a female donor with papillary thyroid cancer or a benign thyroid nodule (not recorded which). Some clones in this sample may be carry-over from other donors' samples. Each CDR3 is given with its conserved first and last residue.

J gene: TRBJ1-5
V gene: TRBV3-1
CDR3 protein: CASSQGHNQPQHF

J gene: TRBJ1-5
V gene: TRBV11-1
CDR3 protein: CASSLGPAQASLSPFIQPQHF

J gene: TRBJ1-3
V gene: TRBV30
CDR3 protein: CAWSRGSGNTIYF

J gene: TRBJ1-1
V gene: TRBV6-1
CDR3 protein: CASSCGGVNAEAFF

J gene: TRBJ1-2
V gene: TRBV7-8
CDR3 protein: CASSCAPSQGYTF

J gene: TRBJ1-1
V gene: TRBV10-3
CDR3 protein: CAACSLRDGINTEAFF

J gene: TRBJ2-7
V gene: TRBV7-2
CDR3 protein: CASSLLWASYEQYF

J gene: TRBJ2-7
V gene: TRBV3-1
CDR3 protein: CASSQEKGQVYEQYF

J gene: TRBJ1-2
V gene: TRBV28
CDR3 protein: CASSLDRERGYTF

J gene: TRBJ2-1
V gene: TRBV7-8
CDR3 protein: CASSAEAGAGNEQFF

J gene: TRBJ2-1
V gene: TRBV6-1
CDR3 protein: CASSTKPGNEQFF

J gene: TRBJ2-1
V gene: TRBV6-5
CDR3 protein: CASSYRDRGDGQFF

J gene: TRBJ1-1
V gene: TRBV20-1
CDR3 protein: CSATVTGKAFF

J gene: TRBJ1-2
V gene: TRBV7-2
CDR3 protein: CASSLGEYGYTF

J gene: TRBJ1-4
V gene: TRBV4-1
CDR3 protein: CASSYRDGEKLFF

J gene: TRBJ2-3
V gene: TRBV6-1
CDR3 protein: CASSERGSTDTQYF

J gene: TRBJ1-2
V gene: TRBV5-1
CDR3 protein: CASSLADSNYGYTF

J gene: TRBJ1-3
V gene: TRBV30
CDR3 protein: CAWRVGGSGNTIYF

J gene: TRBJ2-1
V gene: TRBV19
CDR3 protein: CASTGRRNHNEQFF

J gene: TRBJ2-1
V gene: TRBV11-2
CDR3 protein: CASSFPQISSYNEQFF

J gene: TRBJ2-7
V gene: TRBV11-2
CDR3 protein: CASSLTGAEQYF

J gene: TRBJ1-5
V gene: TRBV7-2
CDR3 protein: CASSLGQQQGQPQHF

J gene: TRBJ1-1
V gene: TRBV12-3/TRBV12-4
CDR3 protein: CASRGQPNTEAFF

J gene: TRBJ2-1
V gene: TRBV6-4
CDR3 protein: CASSFSSGGNEQFF

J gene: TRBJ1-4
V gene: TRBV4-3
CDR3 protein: CASSQDWQGVEEVKLFF

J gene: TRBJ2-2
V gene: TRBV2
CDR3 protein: CASSVQGANTGELFF

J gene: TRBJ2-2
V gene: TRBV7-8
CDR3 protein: CASTQTAYTGELFF

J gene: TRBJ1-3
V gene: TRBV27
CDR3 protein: CASWETGNTIYF

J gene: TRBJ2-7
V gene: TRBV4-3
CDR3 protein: CASSQGSLGYEQYF

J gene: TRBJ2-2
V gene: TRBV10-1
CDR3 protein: CATRGQGYTWELFF

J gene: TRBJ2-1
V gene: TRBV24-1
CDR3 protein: CASWWGRSYNEQFF

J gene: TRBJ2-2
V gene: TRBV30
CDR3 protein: CATPGGSSTGELFF

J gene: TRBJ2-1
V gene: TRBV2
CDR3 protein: CASSEGPGQSYNEQFF